Below are 29 T cell receptor beta chains sequenced from a single sample in a study of T cells in Graves' hyperthyroidism and ophthalmopathy. It was RNA transcripts that yielded the amplified TCR beta CDR3 regions. The HTBI primer set served for first-round RT-PCR of the TCR CDR3. Each CDR3 protein gets one entry after TCRdb re-called the multiplex PCR reads with MiXCR. The sample includes some 490,000 distinct CDR3 sequences, around 15% of them seen just once. The sequencing sample was made of blood. The receptors derive from a woman aged 25 to 39 with Graves' ophthalmopathy.

The rearrangement links TRBV28 to TRBJ2-7, with 11 bases lining up with TRBD2. Looked up from germline, CDR1 is MDHEN and CDR2 is SYDVKM. The CDR3 has 15 amino acids. V lost 6 bases to trimming and J lost 4 bases; unmatched junction nucleotides: 8. CDR3 residues: CASSLPGLAVYEQYF. Written as DNA, the CDR3 is TGTGCCAGCAGCCTTCCGGGACTAGCGGTTTACGAGCAGTACTTC.

The gene calls are TRBV2 and TRBJ2-1; D not resolved. CDR1 is SNHLY and CDR2 is FYNNEI in the germline V gene. This CDR3 contains 15 residues. V was shortened by 4 bases and J by 0 bases, with 10 bases between the two germline ends. CDR3 coding DNA: TGTGCCAGCAGTGCGGAGAGGAGCTCCTACAATGAGCAGTTCTTC. Residues: CASSAERSSYNEQFF.

This clonotype was seen repeatedly, ten times or more. The rearrangement joins TRBV29-1 to TRBJ2-1, with D unclear. The CDR3 consists of 10 residues. V was pared by 4 bases and J by 7 bases, with 5 bases between. The germline gives CDR1 SQVTM, CDR2 ANQGSEA. The CDR3 spells CSVATNEQFF. DNA for the CDR3: TGCAGCGTTGCTACGAATGAGCAGTTCTTC.

The chain couples TRBV9 to TRBJ2-2; tentatively, D is TRBD2 (5 bases). The CDR3 sequence is 14 residues long. Trimming left V 0 bases short and J 5 bases short, with 8 bases between. Germline V gene lookup returns CDR1 SGDLS and CDR2 YYNGEE. CDR3 loop: CASSVGGFTGELFF. The DNA of the CDR3 is TGTGCCAGCAGCGTAGGCGGGTTTACCGGGGAGCTGTTTTTT. The whole variable domain, filled in from reference TRBV9 and TRBJ2-2, reads DSGVTQTPKHLITATGQRVTLRCSPRSGDLSVYWYQQSLDQGLQFLIQYYNGEERAKGNILERFSAQQFPDLHSELNLSSLELGDSALYFCASSVGGFTGELFFGEGSRLTVL.

This clonotype came up many times. The rearrangement uses TRBV3-1 and TRBJ1-3; 7 bases are a match to TRBD1. From germline, CDR1 is LGHDT and CDR2 YNNKEL (reference sequence). The CDR3 sequence is 15 residues long. Unmatched junction bases numbered 4, after V lost 4 bases and J lost 1 base. DNA for the CDR3: TGTGCCAGCAGCCGGGACAGCCTATCTGGAAACACCATATATTTT. Its protein is CASSRDSLSGNTIYF.

The chain recombines TRBV3-1 with TRBJ2-7; possible D gene TRBD2, 6 bases. Trimming took 4 bases from V and 0 from J, leaving 13 bases between them. Germline assignment: CDR1 LGHDT and CDR2 YNNKEL (reference sequence). There are 15 residues in the CDR3. The CDR3 sequence: CASSPLGSGSYEQYF. The CDR3 bases are TGTGCCAGCAGCCCCCTGGGTAGCGGCTCCTACGAGCAGTACTTC.

This clonotype has just a few counts. Written as DNA, the CDR3 is TGCAGTGCCCCAGCTAGCGGTTTTTACTACGAGCAGTACTTC. This gives the protein CSAPASGFYYEQYF. The chain uses TRBV20-1 and TRBJ2-7; 7 positions match TRBD2. Germline loops: CDR1 DFQATT, CDR2 SNEGSKA (reference sequence). After removal of 6 bases from V and 3 bases from J, the junction contained 11 bases not matched to a gene. This CDR3 is 14 amino acids long.

The sample holds many counts of this clonotype. Mismatch with germline at one junction end may stem from a read error. The chain carries TRBV29-1 and TRBJ2-7, with D maybe TRBD2 (6 bases). Germline CDR1 SQVTM, CDR2 ANQGSEA. This CDR3 has 15 residues. CDR3 sequence (DNA): TGCAGCGTTGAAGAAACAGCCTGGGACTCCAACGAGCAGTACTTC. This codes for CSVEETAWDSNEQYF.

Many counts were recorded for this clonotype. The V gene is TRBV3-1, the J gene TRBJ1-3; D is perhaps TRBD1 (5 bases). This CDR3 has 14 amino acids. Germline-derived CDR1 and CDR2 are LGHDT and YNNKEL (reference sequence). V lost 0 bases to trimming and J lost 4 bases, with 7 bases between them. CDR3: CASSQEGTGNTIYF. CDR3 in DNA: TGTGCCAGCAGCCAAGAAGGGACCGGAAACACCATATATTTT.

The rearrangement joins TRBV27 to TRBJ2-5, with a tentative D call TRBD1 (5 bases). The CDR3 contains 18 residues. The V and J ends lost 6 bases and 5 bases respectively, with 28 bases between them. CDR1 and CDR2 from the germline V gene are MNHEY and SMNVEV (reference sequence). CDR3 loop: CASSSLWGGQGSRETQYF. The CDR3 DNA is TGTGCCAGCAGCTCCCTCTGGGGTGGGCAGGGCAGTCGGGAGACCCAGTACTTC.

The chain joins TRBV20-1 to TRBJ2-1, with D uncertain. There are 11 residues in the CDR3. Trimming left V 0 bases short and J 12 bases short, with 9 bases between. CDR1 is DFQATT, CDR2 SNEGSKA, per germline (reference sequence). The CDR3 protein is CSARDAPRQFF. The CDR3 bases are TGCAGTGCTAGAGATGCGCCTCGGCAGTTCTTC.

This clonotype was found many times. The chain couples TRBV28 to TRBJ1-2; D gene unclear. CDR3 length: 13 residues. Germline V gene sequence: CDR1 MDHEN, CDR2 SYDVKM. V was pared by 6 bases and J by 10 bases, with 18 bases between. For the CDR3, the DNA is TGTGCCAGCAGCGGGATCGGGGATCGCGTCTACACCTTC. It codes for CASSGIGDRVYTF.

This clonotype was recorded a few times. The V gene is TRBV28, the J gene TRBJ2-5, with 10 bases aligning to TRBD1. J lost 0 bases, V lost 6 bases, and 7 bases had no gene match. Per the germline V gene, CDR1 is MDHEN and CDR2 is SYDVKM. This CDR3 region has 16 residues. CDR3 loop: CASSPEGQGNQETQYF. The CDR3 DNA reads as TGTGCCAGCAGCCCCGAGGGACAGGGGAACCAAGAGACCCAGTACTTC.

V usage is TRBV10-3 and J usage is TRBJ2-7; D possibly corresponds to TRBD1 (6 bases). Germline CDR1 and CDR2: ENHRY and SYGVKD. V was cut by 2 bases and J by 2 bases, with 10 bases left in between. The CDR3 has 14 residues. As DNA, the CDR3 is TGTGCCATCAGTGAGACAGGGACGACCTACGAGCAGTACTTC. Its protein is CAISETGTTYEQYF.

This clonotype was counted only a few times. The chain has TRBV18 and TRBJ2-7, with 12 bases identical to TRBD2. V lost 3 bases to trimming and J lost 5 bases; unmatched junction nucleotides: 11. Germline V gene sequence: CDR1 KGHSH, CDR2 LQKENI. The CDR3 is 17 amino acids. The CDR3 loop is CASSPVPLTSGSHEQYF. CDR3 nucleotide sequence: TGTGCCAGCTCACCGGTCCCCTTGACTAGCGGGAGCCACGAGCAGTACTTC.

At least ten counts were recorded for this clonotype. The V and J genes are TRBV28 and TRBJ2-3; 8 bases map to TRBD2. CDR1 and CDR2 from the germline V gene are MDHEN and SYDVKM. Losses at the gene ends were 1 base for V and 5 bases for J; bases not matched to a gene: 2. This CDR3 contains 14 residues. CDR3 nucleotide sequence: TGTGCCAGCAGTTTATCTCGGGGGGGAGATACGCAGTATTTT. Protein product: CASSLSRGGDTQYF. Variable domain in full (rest from reference TRBV28 and TRBJ2-3): DVKVTQSSRYLVKRTGEKVFLECVQDMDHENMFWYRQDPGLGLRLIYFSYDVKMKEKGDIPEGYSVSREKKERFSLILESASTNQTSMYLCASSLSRGGDTQYFGPGTRLTVL.

This clonotype was counted between two and nine times. This chain links TRBV19 with TRBJ2-1; possibly TRBD2 for D (7 bases). The germline V gene has CDR1 LNHDA and CDR2 SQIVND (reference sequence). Trimming shortened V by 7 bases and J by 0 bases, and 16 bases separated the two germline ends. CDR3 length: 16 amino acids. CDR3 in amino acids: CASTRKGGASYNEQFF. CDR3 DNA sequence: TGTGCCAGTACCCGGAAAGGGGGGGCCTCCTACAATGAGCAGTTCTTC.

This clonotype was seen many times. J is TRBJ1-1 and V is TRBV3-1, with D uncertain. The CDR3 has 13 amino acids. V dropped 0 bases and J dropped 1 base, with 3 bases sitting between them. Germline CDR1 LGHDT, CDR2 YNNKEL (reference sequence). DNA of the CDR3: TGTGCCAGCAGCCAAGAATGGAACACTGAAGCTTTCTTT. Its protein product is CASSQEWNTEAFF. Supplemented by reference TRBV3-1 and TRBJ1-1, the full variable domain reads DTAVSQTPKYLVTQMGNDKSIKCEQNLGHDTMYWYKQDSKKFLKIMFSYNNKELIINETVPNRFSPKSPDKAHLNLHINSLELGDSAVYFCASSQEWNTEAFFGQGTRLTVV.

This clonotype was seen repeatedly, ten times or more. The V gene is TRBV3-1, the J gene TRBJ2-7; 10 nucleotides line up with TRBD1. Germline loops: CDR1 LGHDT, CDR2 YNNKEL (reference sequence). The CDR3 covers 16 residues. Trimming cost V 4 bases and J 2 bases; bases outside gene matches: 8. CDR3: CASSRGGTGAAYEQYF. The CDR3 nucleotides are TGTGCCAGCAGCCGCGGCGGGACAGGGGCGGCCTACGAGCAGTACTTC.

Ten or more counts support this clonotype. This sequence joins TRBV6-5 and TRBJ1-1, with D hard to call. V was pared by 0 bases and J by 0 bases, with 5 bases between. The CDR3 is made up of 14 amino acids. Germline V gives CDR1 MNHEY, CDR2 SVGAGI. The CDR3 region has the DNA TGTGCCAGCAGTTACTCGAGAGTGAACACTGAAGCTTTCTTT. It yields the protein CASSYSRVNTEAFF.

This clonotype turned up a few times. The chain combines TRBV13 with TRBJ2-3; tentatively, D is TRBD1 or TRBD2 (5 bases each). V was clipped by 4 bases and J by 4 bases, with 15 bases between them. This CDR3 is built from 15 residues. Germline V gene data show CDR1 as PRHDT and CDR2 as FYEKMQ (reference sequence). This CDR3 reads CASSSGQRAADTQYF. The CDR3 DNA reads TGTGCCAGCAGCTCGGGGCAACGAGCAGCAGATACGCAGTATTTT.

This chain uses TRBV10-3 with TRBJ2-2; 8 nucleotides match TRBD2. CDR1 is ENHRY and CDR2 is SYGVKD in the germline V gene. The CDR3 has 16 amino acids. Trimming removed 7 bases from V and 0 bases from J; junction bases left unmatched: 7. The DNA of the CDR3 is TGTGCCATCAAGTCCAGCGGGAGAGCGAACACCGGGGAGCTGTTTTTT. Encoded protein: CAIKSSGRANTGELFF.

This clonotype was found a few times. The chain couples TRBV20-1 to TRBJ2-1; TRBD2 matches at 8 bases. There are 14 residues in the CDR3. The germline V gene has CDR1 DFQATT and CDR2 SNEGSKA (reference sequence). The V gene end was trimmed by 7 bases and the J gene end by 4 bases; junction bases not matched to a gene: 9. The DNA of the CDR3 is TGCAGTGTACTTGGGACTAGGGGTTACAATGAGCAGTTCTTC. Protein: CSVLGTRGYNEQFF.

This sequence joins TRBV28 and TRBJ2-7; D may be TRBD2 (7 bases). This CDR3 is 14 amino acids long. V lost 3 bases to trimming and J lost 9 bases, with 18 bases between them. Germline lookup yields CDR1 MDHEN and CDR2 SYDVKM. As DNA, the CDR3 is TGTGCCAGCAGTTTCATAGCTAGGGGGGGGGGGCAGTACTTC. Its protein is CASSFIARGGGQYF.

There are many counts of this clonotype. The chain uses TRBV2 and TRBJ2-5, with D tentatively TRBD1 (6 bases). Trimming removed 3 bases from V and 5 bases from J, with 13 bases in between. The CDR3 runs to 14 residues. Germline V lookup: CDR1 SNHLY, CDR2 FYNNEI. Here the CDR3 DNA reads TGTGCCAGCAGTGACCCGGACAGCTCCGAGACCCAGTACTTC. This encodes CASSDPDSSETQYF. Combining the CDR3 with reference TRBV2 and TRBJ2-5 gives the whole variable domain EPEVTQTPSHQVTQMGQEVILRCVPISNHLYFYWYRQILGQKVEFLVSFYNNEISEKSEIFDDQFSVERPDGSNFTLKIRSTKLEDSAMYFCASSDPDSSETQYFGPGTRLLVL.

This clonotype was counted a single time. The rearrangement joins TRBV7-2 to TRBJ2-7, with 12 bases that match TRBD1. The length of the CDR3 is 14 residues. Germline lookup yields CDR1 SGHTA and CDR2 FQGNSA. The trim removed 5 bases at V and 5 bases at J, leaving 4 bases unmatched. CDR3 residues: CASSKGQGAHEQYF. CDR3 in DNA: TGTGCCAGCAGCAAGGGACAGGGGGCACACGAGCAGTACTTC.

The chain employs TRBV9 and TRBJ2-6; 8 bases are shared with TRBD1. The CDR3 has 16 residues. Germline V CDR1 and CDR2: SGDLS, YYNGEE. The junction had 2 bases not matched to a gene; V was cut back by 1 base and J by 2 bases. The CDR3, as DNA: TGTGCCAGCAGCGTACAGGGGGCGCCTGGGGCCAACGTCCTGACTTTC. This translates into CASSVQGAPGANVLTF.

This clonotype was counted at least ten times. This chain connects TRBV27 to TRBJ2-7; 8 bases map to TRBD2. The CDR3 runs to 14 residues. Trimming removed 6 bases from V and 2 bases from J; junction bases left unmatched: 6. The germline V gene has CDR1 MNHEY and CDR2 SMNVEV (reference sequence). The CDR3 nucleotides read TGTGCCAGCAGACACCGGGGGGGCACCTACGAGCAGTACTTC. This sequence encodes CASRHRGGTYEQYF.

This clonotype appeared a few times. V and J are TRBV6-5 and TRBJ1-2, with D possibly TRBD1 on 6 matching bases. CDR1 is MNHEY and CDR2 is SVGAGI in the germline V gene. Trimming shortened V by 2 bases and J by 6 bases, and 19 bases separated the two germline ends. The CDR3 is 16 amino acids. CDR3 loop: CASSYVDRPLGNGYTF. The CDR3 DNA is TGTGCCAGCAGTTACGTTGACAGGCCTTTAGGGAATGGCTACACCTTC.